The clone carrying this T cell receptor beta chain appeared a few times. Its cognate antigen is unknown. The PCR employed 60 Vbeta primers together with 13 Jbeta primers. The table came from immunoSEQ multiplex PCR; TCRdb's copy has only in-frame clones and leaves some out. There are 130,000 to 150,000 clones in the sample; 60% to 80% occur only once, and less than 8% lies in the top ten. This entry comes from a study of cytomegalovirus exposure and HLA in healthy donors. Study-wide results and caveats: In a later analysis, donors in an Asian-associated ancestry cluster reportedly had fewer N-insertions in productive TCRs than the cohort mean. In a later analysis, compared with equally common non-associated chains, HLA-associated beta chains were more expanded.

J gave up 0 bases and V 0 bases, and 7 bases lay outside the gene matches. Germline V gene sequence: CDR1 LGHNA, CDR2 YNFKEQ. The CDR3 has 19 residues. The specimen sequenced was PBMCs. The receptor was isolated from a woman in her 40s in good health and CMV-seropositive. This sequence joins TRBV4-2 and TRBJ2-1; 11 bases line up with TRBD2. For the CDR3, the DNA is TGTGCCAGCAGCCAAGATGTTAGCGGGGGGGCAAGCTCCTACAATGAGCAGTTCTTC. This encodes CASSQDVSGGASSYNEQFF.